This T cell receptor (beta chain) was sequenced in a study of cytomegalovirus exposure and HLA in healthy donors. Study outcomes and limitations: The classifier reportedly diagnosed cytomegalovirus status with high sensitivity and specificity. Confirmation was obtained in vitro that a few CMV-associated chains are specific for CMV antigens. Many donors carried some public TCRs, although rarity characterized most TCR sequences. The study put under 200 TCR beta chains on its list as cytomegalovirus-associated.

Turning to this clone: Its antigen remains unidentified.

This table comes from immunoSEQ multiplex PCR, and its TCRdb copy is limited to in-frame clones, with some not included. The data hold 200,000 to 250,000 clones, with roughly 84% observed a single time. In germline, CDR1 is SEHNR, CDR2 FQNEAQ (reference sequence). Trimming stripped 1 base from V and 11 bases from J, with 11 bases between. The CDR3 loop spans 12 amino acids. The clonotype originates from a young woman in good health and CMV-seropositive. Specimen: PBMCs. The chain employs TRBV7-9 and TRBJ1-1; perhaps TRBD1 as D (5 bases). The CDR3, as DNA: TGTGCCAGCAGCTTAGGAACAGGAGACGCTTTCTTT. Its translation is CASSLGTGDAFF.